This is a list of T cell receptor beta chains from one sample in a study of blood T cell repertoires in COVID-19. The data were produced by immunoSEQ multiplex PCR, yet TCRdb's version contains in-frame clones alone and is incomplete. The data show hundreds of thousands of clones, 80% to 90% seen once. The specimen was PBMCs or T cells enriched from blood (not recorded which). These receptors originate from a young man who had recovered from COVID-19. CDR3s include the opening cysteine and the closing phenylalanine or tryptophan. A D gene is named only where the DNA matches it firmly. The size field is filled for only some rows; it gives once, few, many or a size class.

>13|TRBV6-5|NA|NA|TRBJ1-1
CASSLTSDTEAFF
TGTGCCAGCAGTTTGACTAGCGACACTGAAGCTTTCTTT
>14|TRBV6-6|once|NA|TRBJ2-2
CASTKAANTGELFF
TGTGCCAGCACTAAAGCGGCGAACACCGGGGAGCTGTTTTTT
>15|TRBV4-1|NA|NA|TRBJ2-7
CASSQELVTSYEQYF
TGCGCCAGCAGCCAAGAATTAGTCACCTCATACGAGCAGTACTTC
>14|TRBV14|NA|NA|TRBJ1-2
CASSHSRGNYGYTF
TGTGCCAGCAGCCACAGCAGGGGTAACTATGGCTACACCTTC
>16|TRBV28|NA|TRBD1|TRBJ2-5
CASSQTGGIFQETQYF
TGTGCCAGCAGTCAGACAGGGGGTATATTTCAAGAGACCCAGTACTTC
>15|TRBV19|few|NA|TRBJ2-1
CASRTYTTTYNEQFF
TGTGCCAGTAGAACATACACAACAACCTACAATGAGCAGTTCTTC
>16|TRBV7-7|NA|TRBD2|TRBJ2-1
CASSLASGTSGRALFF
TGTGCTAGCAGCTTAGCGTCCGGGACTAGCGGGAGGGCTTTGTTCTTC
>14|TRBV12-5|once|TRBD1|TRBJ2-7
CASGLGQGINEQYF
TGTGCTAGTGGTTTGGGACAGGGAATCAACGAGCAGTACTTC
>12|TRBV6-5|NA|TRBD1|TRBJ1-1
CASSSGQPEAFF
TGTGCCAGCAGCTCGGGACAGCCTGAAGCTTTCTTT
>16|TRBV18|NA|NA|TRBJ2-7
CASSHEEGGVSYEQYF
TGTGCCAGCTCACACGAGGAAGGGGGGGTCTCCTACGAGCAGTACTTC
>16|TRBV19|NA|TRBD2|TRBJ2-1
CASSSESLSGSNEQFF
TGTGCCAGTAGTAGCGAGAGCCTTAGCGGGAGCAATGAGCAGTTCTTC
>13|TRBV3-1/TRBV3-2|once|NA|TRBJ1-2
CASSQGEKYGYTF
TGTGCCAGCAGCCAAGGAGAGAAGTATGGCTACACCTTC
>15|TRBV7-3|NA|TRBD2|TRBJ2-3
CASSLFGRETDTQYF
TGTGCCAGCAGCTTATTCGGGAGGGAGACAGATACGCAGTATTTT
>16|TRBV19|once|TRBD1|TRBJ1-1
CASSIRQGRRNTEAFF
TGTGCCAGTAGTATCCGACAGGGGCGGAGGAACACTGAAGCTTTCTTT
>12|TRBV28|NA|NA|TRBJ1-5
CASSSFNQPQHF
TGTGCCAGCAGTTCCTTTAATCAGCCCCAGCATTTT
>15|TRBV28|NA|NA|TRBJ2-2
CASDRRAKDTGELFF
TGTGCCAGCGATAGGAGGGCTAAGGACACCGGGGAGCTGTTTTTT
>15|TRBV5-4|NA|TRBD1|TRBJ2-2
CASSQQGANTGELFF
TGTGCCAGCAGCCAACAGGGGGCGAACACCGGGGAGCTGTTTTTT
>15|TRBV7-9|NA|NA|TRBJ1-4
CASSLLGQGNEKLFF
TGTGCCAGCAGCTTACTTGGCCAGGGGAACGAAAAACTGTTTTTT
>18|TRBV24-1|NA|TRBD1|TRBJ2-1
CATSDLPDRGGVYNEQFF
TGTGCCACCAGTGATTTGCCGGACAGGGGTGGGGTCTACAATGAGCAGTTCTTC
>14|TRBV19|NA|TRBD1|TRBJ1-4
CASSRTGDNEKLFF
TGTGCCAGTAGTCGGACAGGGGATAATGAAAAACTGTTTTTT
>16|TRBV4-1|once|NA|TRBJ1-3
CASSQEGQFSGNTIYF
TGCGCCAGCAGCCAAGAAGGACAGTTCTCTGGAAACACCATATATTTT
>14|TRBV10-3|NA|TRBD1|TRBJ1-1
CAISEGGQGLLAFF
TGTGCCATCAGTGAGGGGGGACAGGGCTTGTTAGCTTTCTTT
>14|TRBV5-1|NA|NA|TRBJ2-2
CASSWGDRTGELFF
TGCGCCAGCAGCTGGGGGGACCGAACCGGGGAGCTGTTTTTT